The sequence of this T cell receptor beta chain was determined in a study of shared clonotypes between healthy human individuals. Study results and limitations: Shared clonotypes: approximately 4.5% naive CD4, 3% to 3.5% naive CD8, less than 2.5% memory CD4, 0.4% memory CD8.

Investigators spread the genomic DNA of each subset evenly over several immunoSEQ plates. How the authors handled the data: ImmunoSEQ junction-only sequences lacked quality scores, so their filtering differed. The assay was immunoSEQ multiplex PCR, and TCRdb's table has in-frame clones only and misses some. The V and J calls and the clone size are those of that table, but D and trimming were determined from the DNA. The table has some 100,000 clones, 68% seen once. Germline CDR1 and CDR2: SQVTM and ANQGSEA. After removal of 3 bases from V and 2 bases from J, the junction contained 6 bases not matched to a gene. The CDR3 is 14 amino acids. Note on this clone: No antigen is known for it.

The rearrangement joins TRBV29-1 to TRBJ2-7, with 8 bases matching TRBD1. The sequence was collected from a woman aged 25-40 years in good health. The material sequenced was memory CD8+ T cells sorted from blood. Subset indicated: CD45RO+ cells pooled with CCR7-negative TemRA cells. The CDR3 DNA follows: TGCAGCGTTGATCTCGGACAGGGACCCTACGAGCAGTACTTC. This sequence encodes CSVDLGQGPYEQYF.